The 18 T cell receptor beta chains in this list originate from one sample, sequenced in a study of T cells after yellow fever vaccination. One entry per CDR3 protein results from TCRdb running MiXCR on the 5' RACE reads. Here the sample spans about 130,000 distinct CDR3 sequences, under 8.5% being singletons. Material: CD4+ T cells sorted from PBMCs, obtained approximately 11 days after the first yellow fever vaccination. The receptors stem from a young man who received the YFV17D yellow fever vaccine.

In its sample, this clonotype was seen many times. V usage is TRBV29-1 and J usage is TRBJ2-7; no clear D. The CDR3 sequence is 11 residues long. With 4 bases removed from V and 3 bases from J, the gap between germline ends came to 7 bases. The germline V gene has CDR1 SQVTM and CDR2 ANQGSEA. The DNA of the CDR3 is TGCAGCGTTGGGCATTTCTACGAGCAGTACTTC. Translation: CSVGHFYEQYF.

This clonotype appeared many times. The J gene is TRBJ2-5, the V gene TRBV4-1, with 10 nucleotides matching TRBD1. CDR3 length: 16 amino acids. V was pared by 4 bases and J by 4 bases, with 9 bases of the junction left unmatched. The V gene's germline CDR1 is MGHRA and CDR2 YSYEKL. The CDR3 sequence: CASSPDRGSGGETQYF. CDR3 bases: TGCGCCAGCAGCCCGGACAGGGGGTCAGGGGGAGAGACCCAGTACTTC.

In this sample, this clonotype turned up a few times. The chain has TRBV7-2 and TRBJ2-3, with 13 bases aligning to TRBD2. V gave up 5 bases and J gave up 6 bases; unmatched junction bases: 2. Germline values: CDR1 SGHTA, CDR2 FQGNSA. The CDR3 consists of 14 residues. DNA for the CDR3: TGTGCCAGCAGCAAGACTAGCGGGGGGGATACGCAGTATTTT. Its protein is CASSKTSGGDTQYF.

This clonotype was detected a few times. CDR3 in DNA: TGTGCCAGCAGCGCCACCCTGGGACTAGCGGAAGAGACCCAGTACTTC. This sequence encodes CASSATLGLAEETQYF. The chain combines TRBV7-7 with TRBJ2-5; 11 positions match TRBD2. The germline V gene encodes CDR1 SSHAT and CDR2 FNYEAQ (reference sequence). Trimming removed 5 bases from V and 3 bases from J; junction bases left unmatched: 8. This CDR3 has 16 amino acids.

The table lists this clonotype with a few counts. V gene TRBV20-1 combines with J gene TRBJ2-3; D possibly corresponds to TRBD2 (6 bases). This CDR3 is 13 amino acids long. Trimming removed 0 bases from V and 4 bases from J, with 8 bases in between. Germline V gives CDR1 DFQATT, CDR2 SNEGSKA (reference sequence). The CDR3 DNA follows: TGCAGTGCTAGAGACGGGAGTTCAGATACGCAGTATTTT. Amino acids: CSARDGSSDTQYF.

The chain carries TRBV30 and TRBJ2-5; no clear D gene. Germline values: CDR1 GTSNPN, CDR2 SVGIG (reference sequence). The V end lost 5 bases, the J end lost 4 bases, and 8 bases lay between the germline ends. The CDR3 totals 11 residues. The CDR3 reads CAWEVGETQYF. CDR3 nucleotides: TGTGCCTGGGAGGTAGGAGAGACCCAGTACTTC.

The table lists this clonotype with many counts. This sequence joins TRBV6-1 and TRBJ2-7, with 14 bases fitting TRBD2. The junction had 7 bases not matched to a gene; V was cut back by 4 bases and J by 2 bases. Germline CDR1 MNHNS, CDR2 SASEGT. The CDR3 consists of 17 residues. CDR3 residues: CASSALTSGGAPYEQYF. The CDR3 DNA is TGTGCCAGCAGTGCCCTGACTAGCGGGGGGGCCCCCTACGAGCAGTACTTC.

The table lists this clonotype with many counts. This chain joins TRBV20-1 and TRBJ1-5; 9 nucleotides align to TRBD1. V shed 4 bases and J 2 bases; nucleotides not matched to a gene: 9. CDR3 length equals 16 residues. The germline CDR1 and CDR2 sequences are DFQATT and SNEGSKA (reference sequence). The CDR3 loop reads CSAIHGTGFGNQPQHF. The CDR3 DNA is TGCAGTGCTATTCATGGGACAGGGTTTGGCAATCAGCCCCAGCATTTT.

The chain uses TRBV6-1 and TRBJ2-3, with 8 bases matching TRBD2. The germline V gene encodes CDR1 MNHNS and CDR2 SASEGT. Trimming took 5 bases from V and 0 from J; bases not matched to a gene: 13. The CDR3 totals 18 residues. CDR3 loop: CASSPPSGGRYSTDTQYF. The DNA for the CDR3 is TGTGCCAGCAGTCCGCCCAGCGGGGGCCGTTATAGCACAGATACGCAGTATTTT.

This clonotype came up many times. The V gene is TRBV18, the J gene TRBJ2-3; 7 bases align to TRBD2. Per germline, CDR1 KGHSH and CDR2 LQKENI. The length of the CDR3 is 15 residues. The V segment lost 6 bases and the J segment 7 bases; nucleotides outside the gene matches: 13. The CDR3 loop reads CASSPSGDVGNTQYF. The DNA of the CDR3 is TGTGCCAGCTCTCCGAGCGGGGATGTTGGGAATACGCAGTATTTT.

In this sample, this clonotype turned up once. A much larger clone sits a single nucleotide away, making a read error possible. The chain is built from TRBV7-7 and TRBJ2-1; unclear D gene. The V gene's germline CDR1 is SSHAT and CDR2 FNYEAQ (reference sequence). This CDR3 comprises 15 residues. V lost 5 bases and J lost 3, with 14 bases in between. The CDR3 loop reads CASSPDVNYYNEQFF. In DNA, the CDR3 is TGTGCCAGCAGCCCGGACGTAAACTACTACAATGAGCAGTTCTTC.

This clonotype was found many times. This chain joins TRBV27 and TRBJ2-2; D may be TRBD1 or TRBD2 (5 bases each). This CDR3 has 16 amino acids. Germline V gene data show CDR1 as MNHEY and CDR2 as SMNVEV (reference sequence). Trimming left V 4 bases short and J 3 bases short, with 15 bases between. The CDR3 DNA sequence: TGTGCCAGCAGTTCCCGGGACGGCCGACACACCGGGGAGCTGTTTTTT. This sequence encodes CASSSRDGRHTGELFF.

This clonotype was seen ten or more times. The chain is built from TRBV7-2 and TRBJ1-2; no clear D gene. The CDR3 is 13 residues long. Germline loops: CDR1 SGHTA, CDR2 FQGNSA. V lost 5 bases to trimming and J lost 8 bases, with 15 bases between them. This chain's CDR3 is CASSPRGQLGYTF. The DNA for the CDR3 is TGTGCCAGCAGCCCCCGAGGGCAGCTCGGCTACACCTTC.

Many counts were recorded for this clonotype. The rearrangement joins TRBV20-1 to TRBJ2-4; no reliable D call. This CDR3 has 10 residues. Germline-derived CDR1 and CDR2 are DFQATT and SNEGSKA (reference sequence). With 6 bases removed from V and 2 bases from J, the gap between germline ends came to 2 bases. The CDR3 DNA reads as TGCAGTGCCCCCAAAAACATTCAGTACTTC. Protein product: CSAPKNIQYF.

V and J are TRBV4-2 and TRBJ2-7; D is possibly TRBD2 (5 bases). The V gene lost 1 base and the J gene lost 3 bases, with 16 bases spanning the gap. Germline values: CDR1 LGHNA, CDR2 YNFKEQ. The CDR3 has 16 residues. The CDR3 DNA is TGTGCCAGCAGCCAAGGGTCGACTCTAGCAAGCTACGAGCAGTACTTC. This gives the protein CASSQGSTLASYEQYF.

Ten or more counts support this clonotype. The rearrangement links TRBV7-2 to TRBJ2-7; D possibly corresponds to TRBD1 (6 bases). The CDR3 extends over 15 amino acids. Germline values: CDR1 SGHTA, CDR2 FQGNSA. V lost 2 bases and J 4 bases, leaving 15 bases between the germline ends. The CDR3 reads CASSLLPGQPYEQYF. The DNA for the CDR3 is TGTGCCAGCAGCTTACTCCCTGGACAGCCTTACGAGCAGTACTTC.

This clonotype was observed at least ten times. The chain is built from TRBV7-3 and TRBJ1-1; tentative D call: TRBD1 (5 bases). The germline V gene encodes CDR1 SGHTA and CDR2 FQGTGA. Trimming left V 3 bases short and J 11 bases short, with 13 bases between. The CDR3 has 12 residues. In DNA, the CDR3 is TGTGCCAGCAGCTTCAGCGGGGGGGGGGCTTTCTTT. It codes for CASSFSGGGAFF.

The sample holds a few counts of this clonotype. J is TRBJ1-4 and V is TRBV5-4, with D possibly being TRBD1 (5 bases). In germline, CDR1 is SGHNT, CDR2 YYREEE (reference sequence). The CDR3 consists of 16 residues. V was cut by 4 bases and J by 0 bases, with 13 bases left in between. CDR3 loop: CASSPGGVATNEKLFF. The DNA of the CDR3 is TGTGCCAGCAGCCCCGGGGGGGTTGCAACTAATGAAAAACTGTTTTTT.